This entry lists 21 T cell receptor beta chains sequenced from one sample in a study of PD-L1 blockade in urothelial cancer. Repertoires were generated with immunoSEQ multiplex PCR, while TCRdb's copy carries only in-frame clones and drops some. The table lists more than 60,000 clones, around nine tenths of them singletons. Stated time point: peripheral blood 6 weeks after treatment start. This sample comprised PBMCs, obtained around atezolizumab (anti-PD-L1) treatment. The receptors were sampled from a man aged 60-69 years with urothelial cancer.

The J gene is TRBJ2-7, the V gene TRBV16; D possibly corresponds to TRBD2 (6 bases). The V end lost 2 bases, the J end lost 7 bases, and 12 bases lay between the germline ends. Germline V CDR1 and CDR2: KGHSY, FQNENV. CDR3 size: 13 residues. DNA of the CDR3: TGTGCCAGCAGCCAAGGGGTAGGAGGGGAGCAGTACTTC. Translating gives CASSQGVGGEQYF.

This chain links TRBV5-1 with TRBJ1-3, with TRBD1 as a possible D gene (5 bases). CDR3 length equals 16 residues. Trimming shortened V by 0 bases and J by 11 bases, and 21 bases separated the two germline ends. Germline assignment: CDR1 SGHRS and CDR2 YFSETQ. CDR3 bases: TGCGCCAGCAGCTTGGCATCTTATGGGACTGGGGAATCCATATATTTT. The encoded protein is CASSLASYGTGESIYF.

The chain uses TRBV6-5 and TRBJ2-4, with 11 nucleotides matching TRBD1. J gave up 6 bases and V 5 bases, and 6 bases lay outside the gene matches. In germline, CDR1 is MNHEY, CDR2 SVGAGI. This CDR3 contains 15 residues. CDR3 DNA: TGTGCCAGCAGTCCGGGACAGGGGGTCAGAAACATTCAGTACTTC. Encoded protein: CASSPGQGVRNIQYF.

The chain joins TRBV7-8 to TRBJ2-7; maybe TRBD2 (6 bases). Germline V gives CDR1 SGHVS, CDR2 FQNEAQ. V lost 3 bases and J lost 5, with 17 bases in between. This CDR3 is 15 amino acids long. CDR3 sequence: CASSFGIGRDHEQYF. CDR3 coding DNA: TGTGCCAGCAGCTTTGGTATCGGGCGGGACCACGAGCAGTACTTC.

This chain joins TRBV9 and TRBJ2-7; D is unclear. This CDR3 is built from 16 residues. CDR1 and CDR2 (germline): SGDLS, YYNGEE. The V and J ends lost 0 bases and 6 bases respectively, with 19 bases between them. CDR3 nucleotides: TGTGCCAGCAGCGTAGGCCCCTTGCAAGCCCTTTCCGAGCAGTACTTC. Translation gives CASSVGPLQALSEQYF. Full variable domain (rest looked up from reference TRBV9 and TRBJ2-7): DSGVTQTPKHLITATGQRVTLRCSPRSGDLSVYWYQQSLDQGLQFLIQYYNGEERAKGNILERFSAQQFPDLHSELNLSSLELGDSALYFCASSVGPLQALSEQYFGPGTRLTVT.

The chain recombines TRBV19 with TRBJ2-7; TRBD2 matches 8 bases. The germline CDR1 and CDR2 sequences are LNHDA and SQIVND (reference sequence). The length of the CDR3 is 12 residues. The V and J ends lost 10 bases and 3 bases, in that order; junction bases with no gene match: 5. DNA of the CDR3: TGTGCCACCACCGGGGGGGACTACGAGCAGTACTTC. Translation gives CATTGGDYEQYF.

V gene TRBV7-3 combines with J gene TRBJ2-5; 7 nucleotides line up with TRBD2. The V gene end was trimmed by 7 bases and the J gene end by 4 bases; junction bases not matched to a gene: 15. Germline V gene sequence: CDR1 SGHTA, CDR2 FQGTGA. The CDR3 is 16 amino acids. The CDR3 DNA reads as TGTGCCAGCACCACCCGGGGTGGAGGGGAGGGAGAGACCCAGTACTTC. This encodes CASTTRGGGEGETQYF. The entire variable domain, with the rest obtained from reference TRBV7-3 and TRBJ2-5, is as follows: GAGVSQTPSNKVTEKGKYVELRCDPISGHTALYWYRQSLGQGPEFLIYFQGTGAADDSGLPNDRFFAVRPEGSVSTLKIQRTERGDSAVYLCASTTRGGGEGETQYFGPGTRLLVL.

The chain has TRBV7-9 and TRBJ2-5; 13 nucleotides match TRBD2. The junction had 3 bases not matched to a gene; V was cut back by 4 bases and J by 1 base. The germline CDR1 and CDR2 sequences are SEHNR and FQNEAQ (reference sequence). The CDR3 covers 16 residues. In nucleotides, the CDR3 is TGTGCCAGCAGCTGGACTAGCGGGGGCATCCAAGAGACCCAGTACTTC. It encodes CASSWTSGGIQETQYF.

The V call is TRBV5-6, the J call TRBJ1-1; D possibly corresponds to TRBD1 (5 bases). Trimming stripped 1 base from V and 5 bases from J, with 6 bases between. In germline, CDR1 is SGHDT, CDR2 YYEEEE. There are 12 residues in the CDR3. CDR3 residues: CASSLKGTEAFF. For the CDR3, the DNA is TGTGCCAGCAGCTTGAAGGGGACTGAAGCTTTCTTT.

The rearrangement uses TRBV6-5 and TRBJ1-1; D is unresolved. CDR3 size: 13 residues. The V gene's germline CDR1 is MNHEY and CDR2 SVGAGI. V lost 2 bases, J lost 1 base, and 5 bases lay in between. CDR3 bases: TGTGCCAGCAGTTACGCAGAGAACACTGAAGCTTTCTTT. It codes for CASSYAENTEAFF.

V is TRBV5-1 and J is TRBJ2-3; 11 bases line up with TRBD2. From germline, CDR1 is SGHRS and CDR2 YFSETQ. Germline trimming cut 4 bases from V and 5 bases from J; bases unmatched to any gene: 12. CDR3 length equals 17 residues. This CDR3 is CASSRPTSGAGEDTQYF. In DNA, the CDR3 is TGCGCCAGCAGCCGCCCGACTAGCGGGGCTGGTGAAGATACGCAGTATTTT.

This chain connects TRBV6-6 to TRBJ2-7; D unclear. CDR1 MNHNY and CDR2 SVGAGI come from the germline V gene (reference sequence). Between the trimmed V and J ends, which lost 9 bases and 2 bases, there was a span of 14 bases. The CDR3 length is 13 residues. CDR3 protein: CASKRSLTYEQYF. CDR3 bases: TGTGCCAGTAAACGGAGCCTAACCTACGAGCAGTACTTC.

The gene calls are TRBV10-3 and TRBJ2-7; 7 bases fit TRBD1. The trim removed 3 bases at V and 5 bases at J, leaving 7 bases unmatched. Germline values: CDR1 ENHRY, CDR2 SYGVKD. The CDR3 sequence is 14 residues long. CDR3 nucleotides: TGTGCCATCAGTGACAGTGACAGGGTCCACGAGCAGTACTTC. It specifies CAISDSDRVHEQYF.

The J gene is TRBJ1-5, the V gene TRBV30, with D tentatively TRBD1 (6 bases). The CDR3 consists of 15 residues. Deletions cut 2 bases from V and 2 bases from J, with 13 bases between. Germline assignment: CDR1 GTSNPN and CDR2 SVGIG (reference sequence). The CDR3 nucleotides read TGTGCCTGGAGTCTATTACAGGGAGGCAATCAGCCCCAGCATTTT. Its translation: CAWSLLQGGNQPQHF.

The sample holds a few counts of this clone. The chain recombines TRBV6-4 with TRBJ2-1; 8 bases are shared with TRBD1. V lost 6 bases to trimming and J lost 9 bases; unmatched junction nucleotides: 7. This CDR3 region has 13 residues. Germline V gene sequence: CDR1 MRHNA, CDR2 SNTAGT. The DNA of the CDR3 is TGTGCCAGCAGCCCCGGACAGGGAGGTGAGCAGTTCTTC. Translated, it gives CASSPGQGGEQFF.

V is TRBV7-3 and J is TRBJ1-1, with D unclear. The V end was cut by 4 bases, the J end by 1 base, with 7 bases between. The CDR3 consists of 13 residues. Germline V lookup: CDR1 SGHTA, CDR2 FQGTGA. As DNA, the CDR3 is TGTGCCAGCAGCTCGGGTCCGAACACTGAAGCTTTCTTT. It yields the protein CASSSGPNTEAFF.

The rearrangement joins TRBV6-6 to TRBJ2-4, with 7 positions matching TRBD1. V was pared by 6 bases and J by 0 bases, with 8 bases of the junction left unmatched. The CDR3 is made up of 16 amino acids. Germline V gene data show CDR1 as MNHNY and CDR2 as SVGAGI (reference sequence). CDR3 sequence (DNA): TGTGCCAGCAGGCCCGAGACAGGGTTAGCCAAAAACATTCAGTACTTC. Protein sequence: CASRPETGLAKNIQYF.

The genes are TRBV20-1 and TRBJ1-2, with D uncertain. The CDR3 is 11 amino acids. Trimming pared 2 bases from V and 10 bases from J, leaving 11 bases between. Looked up from germline, CDR1 is DFQATT and CDR2 is SNEGSKA (reference sequence). CDR3 protein: CSARPSVAYTF. In DNA form, the CDR3 reads TGCAGTGCTAGACCCTCGGTAGCCTACACCTTC.

The V call is TRBV5-1, the J call TRBJ2-2; TRBD1 might be the D (5 bases). The V gene's germline CDR1 is SGHRS and CDR2 YFSETQ. This CDR3 is 15 amino acids long. Trimming took off 3 bases at V and 4 bases at J, with 13 bases between the two ends. CDR3 in amino acids: CASSSFQGSTGELFF. The CDR3 DNA reads TGCGCCAGCAGCTCGTTTCAGGGAAGCACCGGGGAGCTGTTTTTT.

This sequence joins TRBV9 and TRBJ2-5, with a tentative D call TRBD1 (6 bases). The V end was cut by 2 bases, the J end by 2 bases, with 16 bases between. Germline V CDR1 and CDR2: SGDLS, YYNGEE. This CDR3 comprises 16 residues. Here the CDR3 reads CASSVGTRGPQETQYF. The CDR3 DNA reads TGTGCCAGCAGCGTTGGGACCAGGGGACCACAAGAGACCCAGTACTTC.

CDR3 bases: TGTGCCAGCAGCCCTGGAGGGGCAGGGCCGTTCTTC. Amino acid sequence: CASSPGGAGPFF. V and J are TRBV5-6 and TRBJ2-1, with D possibly matching TRBD2 (6 bases). Germline values: CDR1 SGHDT, CDR2 YYEEEE. The CDR3 sequence is 12 residues long. The ends were cut back, 4 bases at V and 15 bases at J, with 17 bases in the middle.